This TCR beta chain was identified during a study of identical twins. Whole-study findings and limits: Potential partial confounding of zero-insertion analyses by invariant MAIT and iNKT cells was noted. Recombination models fit unrelated individuals' TCR alpha sharing but underestimated twins'.

A single record per CDR3 protein comes from TCRdb applying MiXCR to the 5' RACE reads. The repertoire consists of roughly 770,000 distinct CDR3 sequences, with 18% occurring once and the leading ten covering approximately 14%. There were only healthy Caucasians among the donors. As concerns this clonotype: Its antigen is currently unknown.

The same sample was also used in a study of T cells expressing NK-cell markers. That work adds: HCMV seropositivity marked seven of the eight sequenced donors; one was seronegative.

The clonotype comes from a woman between 18 and 30 years old in good health. Sequencing input: PBMCs.

The CDR3 here is CASSATSGSHYNEQFF. Written as DNA, the CDR3 is TGTGCCAGCAGCGCGACTAGCGGGAGCCACTACAATGAGCAGTTCTTC. The chain recombines TRBV7-6 with TRBJ2-1, with 12 bases aligning to TRBD2. The germline V gene has CDR1 SGHVS and CDR2 FNYEAQ. With 5 bases clipped from V and 3 bases from J, the junction kept 5 bases outside the gene matches. This CDR3 has 16 amino acids.